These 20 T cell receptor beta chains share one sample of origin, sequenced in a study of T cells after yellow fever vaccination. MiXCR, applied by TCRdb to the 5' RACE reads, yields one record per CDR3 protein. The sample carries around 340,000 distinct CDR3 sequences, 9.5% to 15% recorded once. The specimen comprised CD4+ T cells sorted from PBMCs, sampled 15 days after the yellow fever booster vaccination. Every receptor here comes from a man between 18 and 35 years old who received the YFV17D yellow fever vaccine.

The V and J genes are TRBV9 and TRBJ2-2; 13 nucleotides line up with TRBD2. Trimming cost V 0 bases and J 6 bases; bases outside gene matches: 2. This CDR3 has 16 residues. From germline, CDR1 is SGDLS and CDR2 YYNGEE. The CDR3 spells CASSVGTSGGSGELFF. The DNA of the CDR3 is TGTGCCAGCAGCGTAGGGACTAGCGGGGGATCCGGGGAGCTGTTTTTT. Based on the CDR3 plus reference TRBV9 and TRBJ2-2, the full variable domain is DSGVTQTPKHLITATGQRVTLRCSPRSGDLSVYWYQQSLDQGLQFLIQYYNGEERAKGNILERFSAQQFPDLHSELNLSSLELGDSALYFCASSVGTSGGSGELFFGEGSRLTVL.

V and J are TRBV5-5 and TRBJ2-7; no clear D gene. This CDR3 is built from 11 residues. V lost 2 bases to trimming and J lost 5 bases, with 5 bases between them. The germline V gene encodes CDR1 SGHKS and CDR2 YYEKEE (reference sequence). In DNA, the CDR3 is TGTGCCAGCAGCTTTCGCGACGAGCAGTACTTC. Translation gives CASSFRDEQYF.

The CDR3, as DNA: TGTGCCAGCACCTTTTGGACTCAAGAGACCCAGTACTTC. Its translation is CASTFWTQETQYF. V gene TRBV2 combines with J gene TRBJ2-5; a possible D gene is TRBD2 (5 bases). This CDR3 is built from 13 residues. The V and J ends lost 7 bases and 2 bases respectively, with 11 bases between them. CDR1 and CDR2 from the germline V gene are SNHLY and FYNNEI.

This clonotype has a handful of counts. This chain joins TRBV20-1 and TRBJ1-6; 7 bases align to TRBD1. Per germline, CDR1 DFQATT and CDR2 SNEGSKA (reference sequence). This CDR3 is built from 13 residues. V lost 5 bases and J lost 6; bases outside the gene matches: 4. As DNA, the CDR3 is TGCAGTGCTCCCGGGACAGCTAATTCACCCCTCCACTTT. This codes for CSAPGTANSPLHF.

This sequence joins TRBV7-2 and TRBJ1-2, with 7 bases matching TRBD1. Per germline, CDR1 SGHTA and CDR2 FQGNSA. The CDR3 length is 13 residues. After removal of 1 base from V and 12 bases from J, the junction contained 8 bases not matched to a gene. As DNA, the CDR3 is TGTGCCAGCAGCTTAGGGGCGACAGGGAGCGACACCTTC. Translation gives CASSLGATGSDTF.

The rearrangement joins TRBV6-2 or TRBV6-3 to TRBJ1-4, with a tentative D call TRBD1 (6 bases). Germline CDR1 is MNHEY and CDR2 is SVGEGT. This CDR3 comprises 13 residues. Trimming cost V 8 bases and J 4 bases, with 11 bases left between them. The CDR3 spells CASGGQYNEKLFF. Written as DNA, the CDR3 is TGTGCCAGCGGAGGACAGTATAATGAAAAACTGTTTTTT.

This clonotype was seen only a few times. CDR3 in amino acids: CASSFADRVYNEQFF. DNA of the CDR3: TGTGCCAGCAGCTTTGCCGACAGGGTTTACAATGAGCAGTTCTTC. The V and J genes are TRBV7-9 and TRBJ2-1, with TRBD1 matching over 7 bases. The V and J ends lost 3 bases and 4 bases, in that order; junction bases with no gene match: 6. Germline V CDR1 and CDR2: SEHNR, FQNEAQ (reference sequence). The CDR3 consists of 15 residues. The full variable domain, its missing parts supplied by reference TRBV7-9 and TRBJ2-1, is DTGVSQNPRHKITKRGQNVTFRCDPISEHNRLYWYRQTLGQGPEFLTYFQNEAQLEKSRLLSDRFSAERPKGSFSTLEIQRTEQGDSAMYLCASSFADRVYNEQFFGPGTRLTVL.

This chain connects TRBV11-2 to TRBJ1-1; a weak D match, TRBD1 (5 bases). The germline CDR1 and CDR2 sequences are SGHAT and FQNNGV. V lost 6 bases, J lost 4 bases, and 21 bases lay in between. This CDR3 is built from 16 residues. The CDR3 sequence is CASRRSFTGEGTEAFF. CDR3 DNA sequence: TGTGCCAGCAGGCGGTCATTTACGGGGGAGGGCACTGAAGCTTTCTTT.

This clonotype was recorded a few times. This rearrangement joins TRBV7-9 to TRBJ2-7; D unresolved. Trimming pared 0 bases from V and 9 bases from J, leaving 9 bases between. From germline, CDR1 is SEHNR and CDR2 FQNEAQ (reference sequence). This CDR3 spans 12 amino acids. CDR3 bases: TGTGCCAGCAGCTTAGCAGGCTCAGCGCAGTACGTC. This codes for CASSLAGSAQYV.

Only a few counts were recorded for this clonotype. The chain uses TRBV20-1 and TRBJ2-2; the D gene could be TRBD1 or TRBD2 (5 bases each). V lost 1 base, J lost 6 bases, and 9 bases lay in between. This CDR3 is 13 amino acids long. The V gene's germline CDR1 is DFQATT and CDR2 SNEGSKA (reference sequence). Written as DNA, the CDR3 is TGCAGTGCTAGAGTTGGGGGTGCCGGGGAGCTGTTTTTT. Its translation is CSARVGGAGELFF.

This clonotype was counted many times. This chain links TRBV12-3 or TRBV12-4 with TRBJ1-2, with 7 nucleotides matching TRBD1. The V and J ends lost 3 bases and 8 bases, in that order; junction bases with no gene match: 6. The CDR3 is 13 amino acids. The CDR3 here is CASSLAGGGGYTF. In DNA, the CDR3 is TGTGCCAGCAGTTTGGCAGGGGGTGGCGGCTACACCTTC.

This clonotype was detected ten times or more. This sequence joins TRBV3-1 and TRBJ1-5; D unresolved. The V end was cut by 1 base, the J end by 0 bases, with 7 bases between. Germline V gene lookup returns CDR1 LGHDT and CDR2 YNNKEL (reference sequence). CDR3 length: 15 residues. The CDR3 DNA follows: TGTGCCAGCAGCCAAGGTCAGGTTAGCAATCAGCCCCAGCATTTT. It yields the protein CASSQGQVSNQPQHF.

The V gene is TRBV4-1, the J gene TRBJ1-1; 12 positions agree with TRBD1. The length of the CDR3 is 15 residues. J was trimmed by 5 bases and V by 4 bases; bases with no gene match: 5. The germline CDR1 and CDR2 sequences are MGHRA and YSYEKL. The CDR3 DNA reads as TGCGCCAGCAGCCGACCGGGACAGGGGGCTACTGAAGCTTTCTTT. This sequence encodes CASSRPGQGATEAFF.

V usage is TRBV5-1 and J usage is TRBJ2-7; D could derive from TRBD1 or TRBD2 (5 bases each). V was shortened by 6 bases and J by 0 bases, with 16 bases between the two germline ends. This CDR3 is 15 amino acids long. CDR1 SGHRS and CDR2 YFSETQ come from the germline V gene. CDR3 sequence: CASTPRDGTSYEQYF. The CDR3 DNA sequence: TGCGCCAGCACCCCACGGGACGGGACCTCCTACGAGCAGTACTTC.

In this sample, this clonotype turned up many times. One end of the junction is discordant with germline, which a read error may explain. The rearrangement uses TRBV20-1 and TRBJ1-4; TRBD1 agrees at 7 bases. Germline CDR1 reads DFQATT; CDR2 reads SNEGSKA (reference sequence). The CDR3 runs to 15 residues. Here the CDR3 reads CSASKGADSKEKLFF. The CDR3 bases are TGCAGTGCTAGCAAGGGGGCGGACTCTAAGGAAAAACTGTTTTTT.

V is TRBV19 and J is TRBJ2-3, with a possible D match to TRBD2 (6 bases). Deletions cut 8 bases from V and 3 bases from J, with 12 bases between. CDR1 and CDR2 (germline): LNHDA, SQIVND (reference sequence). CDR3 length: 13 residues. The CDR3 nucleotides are TGTGCCAGTGATGGCAGCGGGACAGATACGCAGTATTTT. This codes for CASDGSGTDTQYF.

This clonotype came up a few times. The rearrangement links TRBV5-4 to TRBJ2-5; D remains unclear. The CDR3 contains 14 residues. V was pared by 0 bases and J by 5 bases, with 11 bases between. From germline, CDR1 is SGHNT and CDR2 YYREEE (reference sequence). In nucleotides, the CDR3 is TGTGCCAGCAGCTTGGGATGGGGTTTGGAGACCCAGTACTTC. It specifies CASSLGWGLETQYF. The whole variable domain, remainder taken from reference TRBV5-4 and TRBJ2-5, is ETGVTQSPTHLIKTRGQQVTLRCSSQSGHNTVSWYQQALGQGPQFIFQYYREEENGRGNFPPRFSGLQFPNYSSELNVNALELDDSALYLCASSLGWGLETQYFGPGTRLLVL.

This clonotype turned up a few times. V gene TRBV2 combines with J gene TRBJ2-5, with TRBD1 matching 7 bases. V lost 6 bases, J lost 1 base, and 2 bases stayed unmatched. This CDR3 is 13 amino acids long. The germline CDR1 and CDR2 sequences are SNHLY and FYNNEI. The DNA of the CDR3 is TGTGCCAGCAGGGGACAGTCCCAAGAGACCCAGTACTTC. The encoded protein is CASRGQSQETQYF.

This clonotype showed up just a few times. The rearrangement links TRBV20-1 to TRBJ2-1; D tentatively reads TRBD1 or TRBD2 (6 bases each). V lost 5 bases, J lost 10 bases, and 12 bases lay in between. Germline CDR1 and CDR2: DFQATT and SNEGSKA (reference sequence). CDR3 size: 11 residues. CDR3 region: CSARRGTEQFF. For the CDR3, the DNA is TGCAGTGCTCGGAGGGGGACAGAGCAGTTCTTC.

CDR3 DNA sequence: TGTGCCAGCAGTTACTCGTCACGGCGGGCGTACAATGAGCAGTTCTTC. Residues: CASSYSSRRAYNEQFF. The chain has TRBV6-5 and TRBJ2-1, with D perhaps TRBD2 (5 bases). Germline assignment: CDR1 MNHEY and CDR2 SVGAGI. V lost 0 bases to trimming and J lost 4 bases, with 13 bases between them. The CDR3 has 16 amino acids.